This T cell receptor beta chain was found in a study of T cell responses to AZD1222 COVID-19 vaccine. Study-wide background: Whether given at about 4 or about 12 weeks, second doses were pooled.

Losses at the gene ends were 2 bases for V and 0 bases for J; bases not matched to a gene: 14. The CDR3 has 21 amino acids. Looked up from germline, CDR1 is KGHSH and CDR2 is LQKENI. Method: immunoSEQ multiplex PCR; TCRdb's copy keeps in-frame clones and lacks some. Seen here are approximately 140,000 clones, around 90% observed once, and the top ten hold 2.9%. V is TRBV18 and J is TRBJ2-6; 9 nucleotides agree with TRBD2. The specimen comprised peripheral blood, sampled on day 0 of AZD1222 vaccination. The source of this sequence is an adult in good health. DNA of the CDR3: TGTGCCAGCTCACCATCGGCATTTGTGACTAGCGGAGTCTCTGGGGCCAACGTCCTGACTTTC. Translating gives CASSPSAFVTSGVSGANVLTF. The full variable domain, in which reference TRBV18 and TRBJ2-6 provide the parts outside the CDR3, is NAGVMQNPRHLVRRRGQEARLRCSPMKGHSHVYWYRQLPEEGLKFMVYLQKENIIDESGMPKERFSAEFPKEGPSILRIQQVVRGDSAAYFCASSPSAFVTSGVSGANVLTFGAGSRLTVL.